This T cell receptor beta chain came from a study of blood T cell repertoires in COVID-19. Study summary: Samples representing acute and convalescent COVID-19 were sourced from the United States, Italy and Spain. PBMCs, B-cell-depleted T cells, or T cells provided the cDNA or gDNA that made up the material.

Here immunoSEQ multiplex PCR was the method, and the copy in TCRdb shows in-frame clones only, minus some. The data show under 200,000 clones, about 90% seen once. Trimming removed 2 bases at V and 6 bases at J, with 10 bases between. Looked up from germline, CDR1 is LNHDA and CDR2 is SQIVND (reference sequence). This CDR3 is 13 amino acids long. The clonotype originates from a man in his forties or fifties with active or convalescent COVID-19. The sequencing input was peripheral blood. V gene TRBV19 combines with J gene TRBJ1-1, with a possible D match to TRBD1 (5 bases). In nucleotides, the CDR3 is TGTGCCAGTAGTATAACGCAGGGCTCTGAAGCTTTCTTT. Translation: CASSITQGSEAFF.